A selection of T cell receptor beta chains follows, all from one sample in a study of ipilimumab plus nivolumab after autologous stem cell transplantation. Method: immunoSEQ multiplex PCR; TCRdb's copy keeps in-frame clones and lacks some. The table shows under 20,000 clones, with approximately 80% occurring only once. This material consisted of PBMCs, taken in a trial of ipilimumab plus nivolumab as post-transplant consolidation. The receptors were gathered from a male donor with diffuse large B-cell lymphoma. Both conserved end residues are part of each CDR3. The D gene is left open where the match is weak. Expanded clones get a size class; other rows say once, few or many, or leave the size out.

clone_size j_call v_call d_call cdr3_aa cdr3_nt
- TRBJ1-1 TRBV7-9 - CASSLEAGQEAFF TGTGCCAGCAGCTTGGAGGCAGGGCAAGAAGCTTTCTTT
- TRBJ1-1 TRBV4-1 TRBD1 CASSLAGTGGPITEAFF TGCGCCAGCAGCCTAGCCGGGACAGGGGGCCCCATCACTGAAGCTTTCTTT
- TRBJ2-1 TRBV27 - CASSLSARGYNEQFF TGTGCCAGCAGTTTATCAGCGAGGGGCTACAATGAGCAGTTCTTC
- TRBJ2-4 TRBV5-1 - CASSLGGRNIQYF TGCGCCAGCAGCTTGGGAGGAAGAAACATTCAGTACTTC
- TRBJ2-5 TRBV11-2 - CASSRSAAETQYF TGTGCCAGCAGTAGAAGTGCGGCAGAGACCCAGTACTTC
- TRBJ2-5 TRBV7-2 TRBD1 CASSADQGAETQYF TGTGCCAGCAGCGCAGACCAGGGGGCGGAGACCCAGTACTTC
- TRBJ1-4 TRBV16 - CASSQSQLTNEKLFF TGTGCCAGCAGCCAATCGCAGTTGACTAATGAAAAACTGTTTTTT
- TRBJ2-2 TRBV7-3 TRBD1 CASSSDRGDTGELFF TGTGCCAGCAGCTCGGACAGGGGGGACACCGGGGAGCTGTTTTTT
- TRBJ2-3 TRBV11-2 - CASSSRQDPTDTQYF TGTGCCAGCAGCTCAAGACAGGACCCCACAGATACGCAGTATTTT
- TRBJ1-1 TRBV11-3 TRBD1 CASSLPGGHTEAFF TGTGCCAGCAGCTTGCCAGGGGGCCACACTGAAGCTTTCTTT
few TRBJ1-6 TRBV5-1 - CASTTEGTSPLHF TGCGCCAGCACCACCGAGGGGACATCACCCCTCCACTTT